This TCR beta chain originates from a study of T cell responses to AZD1222 COVID-19 vaccine. The method was immunoSEQ multiplex PCR; TCRdb's version includes in-frame clones alone and lacks a portion of them. The table lists just under 35,000 clones, 70% to 90% of them singletons. A word on this clone: Its specificity is unknown.

The CDR3 extends over 15 amino acids. The germline gives CDR1 SGHVS, CDR2 FQNEAQ. V was cut by 5 bases and J by 2 bases, with 14 bases left in between. Points from the study as a whole: The study reported that nearly half of spike-specific TCRs target unmutated variant regions. Researchers report vaccine-associated CD4 TCRs spanning spike, with dominance at 160-218 and 743-854. Clonal diversity may have been underestimated in mostly white British donors.

The receptor was derived from an adult in good health. The sample here was peripheral blood, taken on day 0 of AZD1222 vaccination. The chain has TRBV7-8 and TRBJ2-3; tentatively, D is TRBD2 (6 bases). The CDR3 loop is CASSPTLANTDTQYF. The CDR3, as DNA: TGTGCCAGCAGCCCCACCCTAGCGAACACAGATACGCAGTATTTT.